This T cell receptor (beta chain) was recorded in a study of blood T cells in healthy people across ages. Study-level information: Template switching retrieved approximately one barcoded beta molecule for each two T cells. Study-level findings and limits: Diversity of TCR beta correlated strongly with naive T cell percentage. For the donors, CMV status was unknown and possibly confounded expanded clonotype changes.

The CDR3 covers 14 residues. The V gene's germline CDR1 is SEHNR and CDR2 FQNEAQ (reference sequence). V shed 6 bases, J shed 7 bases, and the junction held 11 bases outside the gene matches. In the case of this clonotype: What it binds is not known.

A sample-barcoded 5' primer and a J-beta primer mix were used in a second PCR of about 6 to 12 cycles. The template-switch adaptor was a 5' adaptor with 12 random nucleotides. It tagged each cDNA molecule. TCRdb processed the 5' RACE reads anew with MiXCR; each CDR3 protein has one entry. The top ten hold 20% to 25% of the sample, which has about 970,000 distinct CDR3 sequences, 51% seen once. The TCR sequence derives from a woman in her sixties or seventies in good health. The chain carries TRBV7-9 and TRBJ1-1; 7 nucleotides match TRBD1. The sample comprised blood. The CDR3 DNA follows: TGTGCCAGCAGTCCGGACAGGACCACTCATGAAGCTTTCTTT. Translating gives CASSPDRTTHEAFF.